The next 27 T cell receptor beta chains were all read from a single sample in a study of T cells in localized non-small cell lung cancer. The protocol was immunoSEQ multiplex PCR, while the TCRdb copy is restricted to in-frame clones and leaves out a portion. The profile shows roughly 6,300 clones, approximately 15% of them singletons. The source was normal lung tissue next to the tumor, collected before any cancer treatment. Source of these receptors: a male donor aged 60 or over with stage II squamous cell lung carcinoma.

The chain links TRBV19 to TRBJ1-2, with 7 bases lining up with TRBD1. With 4 bases clipped from V and 4 bases from J, the junction kept 12 bases outside the gene matches. The CDR3 runs to 16 residues. The germline V gene encodes CDR1 LNHDA and CDR2 SQIVND (reference sequence). The CDR3 region has the DNA TGTGCCAGTAGTAGCCGAGGGACAGCCCATACCTATGGCTACACCTTC. It translates to CASSSRGTAHTYGYTF. The whole variable domain, remainder taken from reference TRBV19 and TRBJ1-2, is DGGITQSPKYLFRKEGQNVTLSCEQNLNHDAMYWYRQDPGQGLRLIYYSQIVNDFQKGDIAEGYSVSREKKESFPLTVTSAQKNPTAFYLCASSSRGTAHTYGYTFGSGTRLTVV.

This clone has a handful of counts. The chain links TRBV12-5 to TRBJ1-2; TRBD1 matches 7 bases. CDR3 length equals 15 residues. V shed 7 bases and J 4 bases; nucleotides not matched to a gene: 12. Germline V gene sequence: CDR1 LGHNT, CDR2 FRNRAP. The DNA of the CDR3 is TGTGCTAGTGCACTCTTGGTAGGGGGCTTCTATGGCTACACCTTC. Protein product: CASALLVGGFYGYTF. Full variable domain (outside the CDR3, taken from reference TRBV12-5 and TRBJ1-2): DARVTQTPRHKVTEMGQEVTMRCQPILGHNTVFWYRQTMMQGLELLAYFRNRAPLDDSGMPKDRFSAEMPDATLATLKIQPSEPRDSAVYFCASALLVGGFYGYTFGSGTRLTVV.

This clone occurred a few times. This chain joins TRBV28 and TRBJ2-2, with D uncertain. Trimming left V 6 bases short and J 4 bases short, with 6 bases between. This CDR3 is built from 12 residues. Germline CDR1 is MDHEN and CDR2 is SYDVKM. The CDR3, as DNA: TGTGCCAGCAGGCTTAGCACCGGGGAGCTGTTTTTT. Amino acids: CASRLSTGELFF.

The chain has TRBV11-3 and TRBJ2-3; 9 bases fit TRBD2. The trim removed 1 base at V and 5 bases at J, leaving 7 bases unmatched. The CDR3 has 16 residues. Per the germline V gene, CDR1 is SGHNT and CDR2 is YENEEA. CDR3 loop: CASSLGPRGGVDTQYF. CDR3 nucleotide sequence: TGTGCCAGCAGCTTAGGCCCGCGGGGGGGCGTAGATACGCAGTATTTT.

J is TRBJ1-2 and V is TRBV19; a possible D gene is TRBD1 (5 bases). Germline CDR1 reads LNHDA; CDR2 reads SQIVND (reference sequence). The CDR3 has 16 amino acids. Deletions cut 8 bases from V and 3 bases from J, with 22 bases between. CDR3 sequence reads: CASSKLSGSWDYGYTF. CDR3 coding DNA: TGTGCCAGTTCGAAGCTCTCAGGGTCTTGGGACTATGGCTACACCTTC.

This clone was counted between two and nine times. The CDR3 DNA sequence: TGTGCCAGCACTGAGGGATATCAGCCCCAGCATTTT. Its protein product is CASTEGYQPQHF. The V gene is TRBV6-8, the J gene TRBJ1-5; D remains ambiguous. Trimming shortened V by 7 bases and J by 5 bases, and 9 bases separated the two germline ends. CDR3 length: 12 amino acids. Germline V gene data show CDR1 as MNHGY and CDR2 as SAAAGT.

CDR3 DNA: TGCGCCAGCAGCCAAGCTCGGGACAGGGACTACAATGAGCAGTTCTTC. Amino acids: CASSQARDRDYNEQFF. The rearrangement links TRBV4-1 to TRBJ2-1, with 9 bases matching TRBD1. CDR1 is MGHRA and CDR2 is YSYEKL in the germline V gene. J lost 3 bases, V lost 1 base, and 4 bases had no gene match. The CDR3 sequence is 16 residues long.

The CDR3 loop is CASSNKQGNEQFF. The CDR3 DNA sequence: TGTGCCAGCAGCAATAAACAGGGGAATGAGCAGTTCTTC. This sequence joins TRBV6-8 and TRBJ2-1; 7 positions match TRBD1. The V gene's germline CDR1 is MNHGY and CDR2 SAAAGT. V trimming: 6 bases; J trimming: 7 bases; junction bases outside the gene matches: 6. The CDR3 consists of 13 residues.

This clone has only a few counts. V and J are TRBV11-3 and TRBJ2-2; 10 bases are a match to TRBD1. Germline values: CDR1 SGHNT, CDR2 YENEEA. The CDR3 runs 16 residues. V lost 5 bases and J lost 5; bases outside the gene matches: 8. The CDR3 spells CASSLTTGGKTGELFF. The CDR3 bases are TGTGCCAGCAGCCTTACGACAGGGGGCAAAACCGGGGAGCTGTTTTTT.

The J gene is TRBJ1-1, the V gene TRBV30, with no clear D. The CDR3 totals 15 residues. The germline V and J ends were trimmed by 3 bases and 0 bases, with 14 bases remaining between them. Germline V gives CDR1 GTSNPN, CDR2 SVGIG (reference sequence). CDR3 sequence reads: CAWRIDQLLNTEAFF. The CDR3 DNA reads as TGTGCCTGGAGGATTGACCAGCTACTGAACACTGAAGCTTTCTTT.

The V call is TRBV23-1, the J call TRBJ1-2; D uncertain. TRBV23-1 carries the ORF label, with uncertain function. The V end lost 6 bases, the J end lost 5 bases, and 13 bases lay between the germline ends. The CDR3 totals 13 residues. The CDR3 loop is CASSHQQYYGYTF. DNA of the CDR3: TGCGCCAGCAGCCACCAGCAGTATTATGGCTACACCTTC.

The chain joins TRBV9 to TRBJ1-2, with TRBD1 as a possible D gene (6 bases). Per the germline V gene, CDR1 is SGDLS and CDR2 is YYNGEE. CDR3 size: 14 residues. V gave up 6 bases and J gave up 7 bases, with 19 bases separating them. DNA of the CDR3: TGTGCCAGCACCGTTGGGGGCGCTTGGGCTGGCTACACCTTC. Its protein is CASTVGGAWAGYTF.

This clone showed up many times. The genes are TRBV11-3 and TRBJ1-2; D possibly corresponds to TRBD1 (6 bases). V lost 6 bases, J lost 1 base, and 15 bases lay in between. This CDR3 spans 15 amino acids. In germline, CDR1 is SGHNT, CDR2 YENEEA. CDR3 nucleotide sequence: TGTGCCAGCAGTTCGGACAGAGCGTATAACTATGGCTACACCTTC. This gives the protein CASSSDRAYNYGYTF.

This clone is termed medium-sized. CDR3 DNA sequence: TGTGCCAGCAGTTTTACAGGGAATCAGCCCCAGCATTTT. This translates into CASSFTGNQPQHF. The rearrangement links TRBV6-8 to TRBJ1-5; maybe TRBD1 (6 bases). Germline loops: CDR1 MNHGY, CDR2 SAAAGT. The ends were cut back, 4 bases at V and 4 bases at J, with 8 bases in the middle. The CDR3 covers 13 residues.

This clone has just a few counts. The rearrangement uses TRBV18 and TRBJ1-5; D call uncertain. Trimming left V 3 bases short and J 4 bases short, with 7 bases between. CDR3 length equals 13 residues. CDR1 is KGHSH and CDR2 is LQKENI in the germline V gene. The CDR3 DNA reads TGTGCCAGCTCACCGGAGGGAAATCAGCCCCAGCATTTT. Residues: CASSPEGNQPQHF.

The chain couples TRBV30 to TRBJ1-2, with no clear D. V was pared by 1 base and J by 8 bases, with 8 bases between. The CDR3 consists of 11 residues. Germline-derived CDR1 and CDR2 are GTSNPN and SVGIG (reference sequence). CDR3 protein: CAWSAQIGYTF. The CDR3 DNA reads TGTGCCTGGAGTGCCCAGATAGGCTACACCTTC.

This clone appeared a few times. V and J are TRBV11-3 and TRBJ2-7; D may correspond to TRBD1 or TRBD2 (5 bases each). This CDR3 contains 15 residues. The V end lost 0 bases, the J end lost 5 bases, and 14 bases lay between the germline ends. CDR1 is SGHNT and CDR2 is YENEEA in the germline V gene. The CDR3 protein is CASSLDTGRVNEQYF. CDR3 bases: TGTGCCAGCAGCTTAGATACGGGGCGAGTCAACGAGCAGTACTTC. Together with reference TRBV11-3 and TRBJ2-7, the CDR3 gives the full variable domain: EAGVVQSPRYKIIEKKQPVAFWCNPISGHNTLYWYLQNLGQGPELLIRYENEEAVDDSQLPKDRFSAERLKGVDSTLKIQPAELGDSAVYLCASSLDTGRVNEQYFGPGTRLTVT.

V and J are TRBV11-3 and TRBJ2-7, with D possibly matching TRBD2 (6 bases). The length of the CDR3 is 16 residues. Trimming removed 5 bases at V and 0 bases at J, with 17 bases between. Germline assignment: CDR1 SGHNT and CDR2 YENEEA. The CDR3: CASSMRRGTVSYEQYF. DNA for the CDR3: TGTGCCAGCAGCATGAGGCGGGGAACGGTCTCCTACGAGCAGTACTTC. The entire variable domain, with the rest obtained from reference TRBV11-3 and TRBJ2-7, is as follows: EAGVVQSPRYKIIEKKQPVAFWCNPISGHNTLYWYLQNLGQGPELLIRYENEEAVDDSQLPKDRFSAERLKGVDSTLKIQPAELGDSAVYLCASSMRRGTVSYEQYFGPGTRLTVT.

This clone was seen many times. This chain connects TRBV11-3 to TRBJ2-1; D is possibly TRBD1 (6 bases). The CDR3 totals 15 residues. Trimming removed 5 bases at V and 4 bases at J, with 15 bases between. Germline V gene sequence: CDR1 SGHNT, CDR2 YENEEA. This chain's CDR3 is CASSTTGTSYNEQFF. The DNA of the CDR3 is TGTGCCAGCAGCACTACCGGGACAAGTTACAATGAGCAGTTCTTC.

This rearrangement joins TRBV11-3 to TRBJ1-1; D remains ambiguous. The CDR3 contains 14 residues. In germline, CDR1 is SGHNT, CDR2 YENEEA. V shed 1 base and J shed 1 base, with 7 bases lying between them. CDR3 DNA: TGTGCCAGCAGCTTAGGCCAGAGGAACACTGAAGCTTTCTTT. Translating it yields CASSLGQRNTEAFF.

The chain recombines TRBV12-5 with TRBJ1-1; a possible D gene is TRBD1 (5 bases). Trimming took 6 bases from V and 5 from J, leaving 13 bases between them. The CDR3 is made up of 13 amino acids. From germline, CDR1 is LGHNT and CDR2 FRNRAP. The CDR3 bases are TGTGCTAGTGGCCCCGGGCAGGGAACTGAAGCTTTCTTT. Translating it yields CASGPGQGTEAFF.

This chain uses TRBV5-1 with TRBJ2-5; 12 bases agree with TRBD1. Germline values: CDR1 SGHRS, CDR2 YFSETQ. This CDR3 has 15 residues. The junction had 5 bases not matched to a gene; V was cut back by 3 bases and J by 5 bases. The CDR3 is CASSSGTGGRETQYF. The CDR3 nucleotides read TGCGCCAGCAGCTCCGGGACAGGGGGCCGGGAGACCCAGTACTTC.

This clone was observed at least ten times. V gene TRBV9 combines with J gene TRBJ2-2, with a possible D match to TRBD2 (7 bases). V dropped 3 bases and J dropped 2 bases, with 23 bases sitting between them. CDR1 is SGDLS and CDR2 is YYNGEE in the germline V gene. This CDR3 contains 19 residues. CDR3: CASSAVKGGLAVNTGELFF. CDR3 sequence (DNA): TGTGCCAGCAGCGCCGTTAAGGGGGGGCTAGCGGTAAACACCGGGGAGCTGTTTTTT.

This chain connects TRBV9 to TRBJ1-4, with D maybe TRBD1 (5 bases). Per germline, CDR1 SGDLS and CDR2 YYNGEE. V shed 3 bases and J shed 6 bases, with 15 bases lying between them. The CDR3 covers 15 residues. The CDR3 DNA follows: TGTGCCAGCAGCGCCTCAACGCGGGGGGATGAAAAACTGTTTTTT. This translates into CASSASTRGDEKLFF.

This chain joins TRBV11-3 and TRBJ2-7; D is undetermined. Trimming cost V 7 bases and J 2 bases, with 15 bases left between them. The CDR3 loop spans 14 amino acids. Per germline, CDR1 SGHNT and CDR2 YENEEA. CDR3 sequence reads: CASTDRWSAYEQYF. The CDR3 bases are TGTGCCAGCACCGACCGCTGGTCGGCCTACGAGCAGTACTTC.

This clone turned up a few times. The chain employs TRBV9 and TRBJ2-1; 7 bases agree with TRBD1. The CDR3 is 15 amino acids. Germline lookup yields CDR1 SGDLS and CDR2 YYNGEE. V was clipped by 0 bases and J by 2 bases; unmatched bases: 2. The CDR3 is CASSVGQGTYNEQFF. CDR3 nucleotides: TGTGCCAGCAGCGTAGGACAGGGAACCTACAATGAGCAGTTCTTC.

V usage is TRBV7-5 and J usage is TRBJ2-2; the D call in the table, TRBD2, was not verified against the DNA. TRBV7-5 is noted as a pseudogene. The CDR3 is 18 amino acids. CDR3 region: CASSPESQAGAGTGELFF. CDR3 DNA: TGTGCCAGCAGCCCGGAGAGTCAAGCGGGGGCCGGAACCGGGGAGCTGTTTTTT.